This T cell receptor (beta chain) stems from a study of blood T cell repertoires in COVID-19. Sequencing used immunoSEQ multiplex PCR; TCRdb keeps in-frame clones, though not all of them. The table has approximately 270,000 clones, 80% to 90% seen once. CDR3 length: 18 amino acids. CDR1 SNHLY and CDR2 FYNNEI come from the germline V gene. Germline trimming cut 4 bases from V and 0 bases from J; bases unmatched to any gene: 8. Sequenced: PBMCs or T cells enriched from blood (not recorded which). The chain employs TRBV2 and TRBJ1-6, with TRBD1 matching over 8 bases. This receptor was taken from a man aged 35-49 years who had recovered from COVID-19. The CDR3 loop is CASSGRQGPSSYNSPLHF. The CDR3 DNA follows: TGTGCCAGCAGTGGTAGACAGGGGCCGAGCTCCTATAATTCACCCCTCCACTTT.